This T cell receptor (beta chain) was obtained from a study of cytomegalovirus exposure and HLA in healthy donors. Study outcomes and limitations: From TCR beta sequences, most subjects' HLA-A and HLA-B alleles were reportedly predicted accurately. HLA alleles showed associations with approximately 15,000 TCR beta sequences in a later analysis, at a 0.05 false discovery rate.

Between the trimmed V and J ends, which lost 1 base and 1 base, there was a span of 17 bases. Per germline, CDR1 GTSNPN and CDR2 SVGIG (reference sequence). The CDR3 runs to 17 residues. Primers included in the PCR were 60 Vbeta and 13 Jbeta primers. Assay used: immunoSEQ multiplex PCR; TCRdb lists only in-frame clones, some missing. The profile shows about 140,000 clones, over 70% of them singletons. With respect to this clone: Its specificity is not known.

Healthy bone marrow donors made up the cohort. This chain joins TRBV30 and TRBJ1-3; D perhaps matches TRBD1 (5 bases). This sequence originates from a male donor in good health and CMV-seronegative. Sequenced sample: PBMCs. The CDR3 nucleotides are TGTGCCTGGAGTGGCTACCCGCGGAGGGGATCTGGAAACACCATATATTTT. Translating it yields CAWSGYPRRGSGNTIYF. The complete variable domain, with remaining parts taken from reference TRBV30 and TRBJ1-3, reads SQTIHQWPATLVQPVGSPLSLECTVEGTSNPNLYWYRQAAGRGLQLLFYSVGIGQISSEVPQNLSASRPQDRQFILSSKKLLLSDSGFYLCAWSGYPRRGSGNTIYFGEGSWLTVV.